These T cell receptor beta chains were read from a single sample in a study of blood T cell repertoires in COVID-19. Here immunoSEQ multiplex PCR was the method, and the copy in TCRdb shows in-frame clones only, minus some. The sample lists just over 300,000 clones; roughly 87% were seen once. The sequenced material came from PBMCs or T cells enriched from blood (not recorded which). Receptors originate from a woman in her late teens or twenties who had recovered from COVID-19. Both conserved end residues are part of each CDR3. The D gene is left open where the match is weak. The size of a clone is reported for some rows only, either as once, few or many, or as a class for expanded clones.

>14|TRBJ1-2|NA|TRBV19|TRBD1
TGTGCCAGTAGTATATCAGGGGGCAACTATGGCTACACCTTC
CASSISGGNYGYTF
>16|TRBJ2-3|NA|TRBV3-1/TRBV3-2|TRBD2
TGTGCCAGCAGATACGGACTAGCGGGGGGCACAGATACGCAGTATTTT
CASRYGLAGGTDTQYF
>13|TRBJ2-3|few|TRBV7-2|TRBD2
TGTGCCAGCTTAAAGAGGGAGGGGGATACGCAGTATTTT
CASLKREGDTQYF
>13|TRBJ2-1|NA|TRBV19|NA
TGTGCCAGTAGTACCCAAGGCAGAGGGGAGCAGTTCTTC
CASSTQGRGEQFF
>15|TRBJ1-1|NA|TRBV28|NA
TGTGCCAGCACCCCCCTAAGGGGCGGGAACACTGAAGCTTTCTTT
CASTPLRGGNTEAFF
>17|TRBJ2-1|NA|TRBV7-9|TRBD1
TGTGCCAGCAGCTTCATCCGGGACAGGGGAGCCTACAATGAGCAGTTCTTC
CASSFIRDRGAYNEQFF
>12|TRBJ2-4|NA|TRBV28|NA
TGTGCCAGCAGTCCCTTGGGCTCCTTTCAGTACTTC
CASSPLGSFQYF
>15|TRBJ2-7|few|TRBV28|TRBD1
TGTGCCAGCAGTTTGCTACGGGACAGGGACTACGAGCAGTACTTC
CASSLLRDRDYEQYF
>15|TRBJ1-4|NA|TRBV13|NA
TGTGCCAGCAGCCTAAGCGCCTCCGGTGGGGAAAAACTGTTTTTT
CASSLSASGGEKLFF
>15|TRBJ2-5|NA|TRBV4-2|TRBD2
TGTGCCAGCAGCCCGGGATCTAGCGGGGAAGAGACCCAGTACTTC
CASSPGSSGEETQYF
>15|TRBJ2-1|NA|TRBV15|NA
TGTGCCACCAGCAGACAGAGCGGAAGTTACAATGAGCAGTTCTTC
CATSRQSGSYNEQFF
>13|TRBJ1-1|NA|TRBV18|NA
TGTGCCAGCTCACCGGGACACCTCACTGAAGCTTTCTTT
CASSPGHLTEAFF
>13|TRBJ2-7|NA|TRBV5-1|NA
TGCGCCAGCAGCTTGGGCGGGGCGGGGGAGCAGTACTTC
CASSLGGAGEQYF
>14|TRBJ1-1|few|TRBV5-1|TRBD1
TGCGCCAGCAGCAAAACTACAGGGGAAACTGAAGCTTTCTTT
CASSKTTGETEAFF
>19|TRBJ2-5|NA|TRBV15|NA
TGTGCCACCAGCAGAGGAGGTCCTGTAGGTCGTCACATAAAAGAGACCCAGTACTTC
CATSRGGPVGRHIKETQYF
>15|TRBJ1-2|NA|TRBV7-2|NA
TGTGCCAGCAGCTTAGTGTCAGGGGTAAACTATGGCTACACCTTC
CASSLVSGVNYGYTF
>19|TRBJ2-5|NA|TRBV21-1|NA
TGTGCCAGCAGCCCCCTGGGGAGACAGGGTAAAAAATTACAAGAGACCCAGTACTTC
CASSPLGRQGKKLQETQYF
>15|TRBJ1-2|NA|TRBV11-2|NA
TGTGCCAGCAGTTCTGGGCCCGGAGGGGAGCAAGGCTACACCTTC
CASSSGPGGEQGYTF
>14|TRBJ1-1|NA|TRBV6-2/TRBV6-3|TRBD1
TGTGCCAGCAGTGACAGGGGGCCTTACACTGAAGCTTTCTTT
CASSDRGPYTEAFF
>13|TRBJ1-1|NA|TRBV5-1|NA
TGCGCCAGCACCCTCAGTGAGAACACTGAAGCTTTCTTT
CASTLSENTEAFF
>18|TRBJ1-6|NA|TRBV4-1|TRBD1
TGCGCCAGCAGCCAACACTCGACAGGGGGCGCGATATCTTCACCCCTCCACTTT
CASSQHSTGGAISSPLHF
>16|TRBJ1-1|NA|TRBV5-5|NA
TGTGCCAGCAGCTTGCGAACAGGGAGTTTCGACACTGAAGCTTTCTTT
CASSLRTGSFDTEAFF
>17|TRBJ2-5|NA|TRBV25-1|TRBD1
TGTGCCAGCAGTGGACCGACAGGGGGCGCGGGTAGGGAGACCCAGTACTTC
CASSGPTGGAGRETQYF
>15|TRBJ2-7|NA|TRBV5-6|NA
TGTGCCAGCAGCTCGAAGACAGCAATTAACTACGAGCAGTACTTC
CASSSKTAINYEQYF
>14|TRBJ2-7|NA|TRBV28|TRBD2
TGTGCCAGCAGTTCACCGGGACTAGACTACGAGCAGTACTTC
CASSSPGLDYEQYF
>14|TRBJ1-5|NA|TRBV27|NA
TGTGCCACCATGTCAGGTGGTTACAATCAGCCCCAGCATTTT
CATMSGGYNQPQHF